The 7 T cell receptor beta chains given below trace back to one sample, sequenced in a study of cytomegalovirus exposure and HLA in healthy donors. Using immunoSEQ multiplex PCR, the repertoire was profiled, and TCRdb retains in-frame clones only, with some absent. This table has 85,000 to 120,000 clones, about 88% appearing once. Material for sequencing was PBMCs. The origin of the receptors is a young woman in good health and CMV-seropositive.

The chain has TRBV6-1 and TRBJ2-7, with a possible D match to TRBD1 (6 bases). The CDR3 sequence is 13 residues long. The germline CDR1 and CDR2 sequences are MNHNS and SASEGT. The V gene lost 4 bases and the J gene lost 5 bases, with 12 bases spanning the gap. Written as DNA, the CDR3 is TGTGCCAGCAGTGCAGGGGTTTGGGACGAGCAGTACTTC. Protein sequence: CASSAGVWDEQYF.

Here the CDR3 DNA reads TGTGCCAGCAATGTTTCCCCCGGACAGGGGGCAAATCAGCCCCAGCATTTT. Protein: CASNVSPGQGANQPQHF. The rearrangement joins TRBV28 to TRBJ1-5; TRBD1 aligns across 11 bases. Unmatched junction bases numbered 12, after V lost 7 bases and J lost 4 bases. Germline V gives CDR1 MDHEN, CDR2 SYDVKM. The CDR3 spans 17 residues.

The chain joins TRBV27 to TRBJ2-7; D unclear. CDR1 is MNHEY, CDR2 SMNVEV, per germline (reference sequence). The V end lost 2 bases, the J end lost 10 bases, and 18 bases lay between the germline ends. The CDR3 loop spans 14 amino acids. The CDR3 loop is CASSLGQSTFNQYF. CDR3 nucleotide sequence: TGTGCCAGCAGTTTAGGGCAGAGTACGTTTAATCAGTACTTC.

This clone was recorded only once. V gene TRBV7-2 combines with J gene TRBJ2-5; 7 nucleotides agree with TRBD2. This CDR3 comprises 15 residues. From germline, CDR1 is SGHTA and CDR2 FQGNSA. V lost 4 bases, J lost 0 bases, and 5 bases stayed unmatched. The CDR3 loop is CASSYRRENQETQYF. The CDR3 nucleotides read TGTGCCAGCAGCTATAGGCGGGAGAACCAAGAGACCCAGTACTTC.

The J gene is TRBJ1-2, the V gene TRBV27; 7 bases agree with TRBD1. The germline V gene encodes CDR1 MNHEY and CDR2 SMNVEV (reference sequence). V trimming: 6 bases; J trimming: 4 bases; junction bases outside the gene matches: 2. The length of the CDR3 is 12 residues. Here the CDR3 DNA reads TGTGCCAGCAGCCGACAGGGCTATGGCTACACCTTC. Its protein is CASSRQGYGYTF.

This clone was picked up a small number of times. The chain couples TRBV6-1 to TRBJ2-7, with 12 bases identical to TRBD2. CDR3 length: 15 residues. CDR1 and CDR2 (germline): MNHNS, SASEGT. The trim removed 5 bases at V and 2 bases at J, leaving 4 bases unmatched. The CDR3 protein is CASSPTSGGTYEQYF. The CDR3 nucleotides read TGTGCCAGCAGTCCTACTAGCGGGGGGACCTACGAGCAGTACTTC.

V gene TRBV6-5 combines with J gene TRBJ1-1; D may be TRBD1 (5 bases). This CDR3 contains 15 residues. CDR1 and CDR2 from the germline V gene are MNHEY and SVGAGI. V lost 5 bases and J 1 base, leaving 14 bases between the germline ends. CDR3 region: CASSRTQVWNTEAFF. The CDR3 nucleotides are TGTGCCAGCAGTCGTACACAGGTTTGGAACACTGAAGCTTTCTTT.